The 20 T cell receptor beta chains below come from one sample, sequenced in a study of OX40 agonist ivuxolimab in advanced cancers. Some clones are missing from TCRdb's copy, which holds only in-frame ones; the method was immunoSEQ multiplex PCR. The repertoire holds roughly 14,000 clones, just under 80% seen once, with 12% to 15% in the top ten. The material sequenced was CD4+ or CD8+ T cells sorted from blood, taken in a trial of the OX40 agonist ivuxolimab. The receptors stem from an adult with an advanced solid tumor such as melanoma, head and neck, liver or kidney cancer.

This chain joins TRBV30 and TRBJ2-2; 7 bases align to TRBD2. Trimming at V came to 2 bases and at J to 0 bases, leaving 9 bases not matched to a gene. The CDR3 length is 17 residues. CDR1 is GTSNPN and CDR2 is SVGIG in the germline V gene (reference sequence). CDR3 DNA: TGTGCCTGGAGTCTCTTCGGACTAGATCCGAACACCGGGGAGCTGTTTTTT. Translating gives CAWSLFGLDPNTGELFF.

This clone is classed as medium-sized. This chain links TRBV2 with TRBJ2-1; TRBD2 is a possible D gene (5 bases). CDR1 SNHLY and CDR2 FYNNEI come from the germline V gene. V was cut by 2 bases and J by 8 bases, with 13 bases left in between. The CDR3 has 14 amino acids. CDR3 amino acids: CASSEYGPDYEQFF. The DNA for the CDR3 is TGTGCCAGCAGTGAATACGGGCCGGACTATGAGCAGTTCTTC.

A remark on this clone: Other DNA sequences within the sample encode an identical CDR3. The V and J genes are TRBV5-1 and TRBJ2-7; 7 nucleotides agree with TRBD1. The CDR3 is made up of 15 amino acids. J lost 1 base, V lost 0 bases, and 4 bases had no gene match. In germline, CDR1 is SGHRS, CDR2 YFSETQ. This CDR3 reads CASSLDGTVSYEQYF. In DNA, the CDR3 is TGCGCCAGCAGCTTGGACGGGACAGTTTCCTACGAGCAGTACTTC.

This rearrangement joins TRBV6-1 to TRBJ2-5; 10 bases agree with TRBD1. Gene TRBJ2-7 matches the end of the DNA better, so the J call may be wrong. CDR1 and CDR2 (germline): MNHNS, SASEGT. The CDR3 extends over 15 amino acids. The CDR3 is CASSDGQGGSDEQYF. CDR3 nucleotide sequence: TGTGCCAGCAGTGACGGACAGGGGGGAAGCGACGAGCAGTACTTC.

The rearrangement uses TRBV7-9 and TRBJ2-2, with D hard to call. From germline, CDR1 is SEHNR and CDR2 FQNEAQ (reference sequence). Trimming removed 2 bases from V and 2 bases from J, with 18 bases in between. CDR3 length: 18 amino acids. CDR3 sequence: CASSLSRLDLLNTGELFF. CDR3 bases: TGTGCCAGCAGCTTAAGTCGCCTTGACTTACTCAACACCGGGGAGCTGTTTTTT.

With respect to this clone: The junction and the germline gene differ at one end; a read error may be behind it. The chain links TRBV7-7 to TRBJ2-1; 13 nucleotides match TRBD2. From germline, CDR1 is SSHAT and CDR2 FNYEAQ (reference sequence). The CDR3 runs 15 residues. CDR3 sequence: CASSLGTSGINEQFF. CDR3 bases: TGTGCTAGCAGCTTAGGGACTAGCGGGATTAATGAGCAGTTCTTC.

Sample share makes this clone medium-sized. This chain links TRBV4-2 with TRBJ2-1, with 14 bases matching TRBD2. CDR1 is LGHNA, CDR2 YNFKEQ, per germline. This CDR3 has 20 residues. V dropped 2 bases and J dropped 12; count of bases not matched to a gene: 21. CDR3 in amino acids: CASSQSAALGGTSGSRVQFF. Written as DNA, the CDR3 is TGTGCCAGCAGCCAATCTGCGGCGCTGGGTGGGACTAGCGGGAGTAGGGTGCAGTTCTTC.

The chain employs TRBV15 and TRBJ2-5; the D call may be TRBD1 or TRBD2 (7 bases each). Judging by the DNA end, TRBJ2-7 fits better; the J call may be wrong. Germline CDR1 and CDR2: LNHNV and YYDKDF (reference sequence). The CDR3 runs 15 residues. The CDR3 reads CATSRDRQGGNEQYF. CDR3 in DNA: TGTGCCACCAGCAGAGATAGGCAGGGGGGGAACGAGCAGTACTTC.

The V call is TRBV5-1, the J call TRBJ2-3; D is undetermined. There are 13 residues in the CDR3. CDR1 is SGHRS and CDR2 is YFSETQ in the germline V gene. Trimming pared 0 bases from V and 0 bases from J, leaving 2 bases between. This CDR3 reads CASSLDSTDTQYF. The CDR3 region has the DNA TGCGCCAGCAGCTTGGACAGCACAGATACGCAGTATTTT.

The chain carries TRBV14 and TRBJ1-5; D remains unclear. The CDR3 is 13 amino acids. CDR1 is SGHDN and CDR2 is FVKESK in the germline V gene. Trimming left V 3 bases short and J 4 bases short, with 7 bases between. DNA for the CDR3: TGTGCCAGCAGCCACGGACCGAATCAGCCCCAGCATTTT. Its translation is CASSHGPNQPQHF.

This clone was seen just once. The chain combines TRBV9 with TRBJ1-1; 7 positions agree with TRBD1. V gave up 0 bases and J gave up 1 base; unmatched junction bases: 6. Germline V gives CDR1 SGDLS, CDR2 YYNGEE. The CDR3 spans 16 residues. The chain's CDR3 is CASSVGWDRPNTEAFF. CDR3 DNA: TGTGCCAGCAGCGTAGGCTGGGACAGACCGAACACTGAAGCTTTCTTT. The whole variable domain, filled in from reference TRBV9 and TRBJ1-1, reads DSGVTQTPKHLITATGQRVTLRCSPRSGDLSVYWYQQSLDQGLQFLIQYYNGEERAKGNILERFSAQQFPDLHSELNLSSLELGDSALYFCASSVGWDRPNTEAFFGQGTRLTVV.

This clone has only a few counts. The gene calls are TRBV21-1 and TRBJ1-2. TRBV21-1 is classified as a pseudogene. This CDR3 has 15 amino acids. CDR3 protein: CASSNVLGVSYGYTF. CDR3 in DNA: TGTGCCAGCAGCAACGTACTAGGGGTTAGCTATGGCTACACCTTC.

The chain employs TRBV4-1 and TRBJ2-7; 8 bases match TRBD1. Germline lookup yields CDR1 MGHRA and CDR2 YSYEKL. With V trimmed by 4 bases and J by 3 bases, 2 bases remained unmatched. The CDR3 is 13 amino acids. CDR3 loop: CASSRGTGYEQYF. The CDR3 bases are TGCGCCAGCAGCCGCGGGACAGGCTACGAGCAGTACTTC.

Here the CDR3 reads CASSLGGATEAFF. CDR3 DNA: TGCGCCAGCAGCTTGGGGGGCGCAACTGAAGCTTTCTTT. The gene calls are TRBV5-1 and TRBJ1-1, with a possible D match to TRBD1 (5 bases). The CDR3 has 13 amino acids. V lost 0 bases, J lost 5 bases, and 8 bases lay in between. CDR1 SGHRS and CDR2 YFSETQ come from the germline V gene.

The chain has TRBV30 and TRBJ2-7, with D unclear. Trimming removed 3 bases from V and 5 bases from J, with 11 bases in between. The CDR3 sequence is 12 residues long. The V gene's germline CDR1 is GTSNPN and CDR2 SVGIG (reference sequence). The CDR3 here is CAWSGYPHEQYF. CDR3 sequence (DNA): TGTGCCTGGAGCGGATATCCCCACGAGCAGTACTTC.

This clone was recorded only once. The chain is built from TRBV7-9 and TRBJ2-7; TRBD1 is a possible D gene (6 bases). The CDR3 totals 16 residues. Germline CDR1 is SEHNR and CDR2 is FQNEAQ (reference sequence). Trimming took 7 bases from V and 2 from J, leaving 21 bases between them. CDR3 coding DNA: TGTGCCAGCACCGTGAGTACAGGGACGTGGGCCTACGAGCAGTACTTC. Protein: CASTVSTGTWAYEQYF.

This chain connects TRBV2 to TRBJ2-5, with 8 bases matching TRBD1. Germline CDR1 SNHLY, CDR2 FYNNEI. The V and J ends lost 6 bases and 9 bases, in that order; junction bases with no gene match: 12. The CDR3 consists of 14 residues. The CDR3 protein is CASRGDRGVVSQYF. The CDR3 DNA reads TGTGCCAGCAGGGGCGACAGGGGAGTGGTGTCCCAGTACTTC.

The CDR3 spells CASSWSRNTEAFF. For the CDR3, the DNA is TGTGCCAGCAGTTGGTCCAGGAACACTGAAGCTTTCTTT. The J gene is TRBJ1-1, the V gene TRBV27; D is uncertain. The CDR3 consists of 13 residues. V dropped 4 bases and J dropped 1 base, with 7 bases sitting between them. CDR1 is MNHEY and CDR2 is SMNVEV in the germline V gene (reference sequence).

This sequence joins TRBV10-3 and TRBJ2-5, with D possibly called TRBD1 or TRBD2 (5 bases each). This CDR3 is 14 amino acids long. Germline loops: CDR1 ENHRY, CDR2 SYGVKD. V gave up 3 bases and J gave up 5 bases, with 13 bases separating them. CDR3 sequence (DNA): TGTGCCATCAGTGATTGGATGGGGGTTGAGACCCAGTACTTC. It yields the protein CAISDWMGVETQYF.

The V and J genes are TRBV27 and TRBJ1-3; perhaps TRBD1 as D (5 bases). The V and J ends lost 3 bases and 0 bases respectively, with 12 bases between them. The CDR3 contains 16 residues. Germline loops: CDR1 MNHEY, CDR2 SMNVEV (reference sequence). CDR3 sequence: CASSFRGHRSGNTIYF. The CDR3 DNA follows: TGTGCCAGCAGTTTTCGTGGACACCGCTCTGGAAACACCATATATTTT.